These 19 T cell receptor beta chains originate from one sample sequenced in a study of CD8+ T cells in alopecia areata. cDNA reverse transcribed from extracted RNA served as the sequencing template. Assay used: immunoSEQ multiplex PCR; TCRdb lists only in-frame clones, some missing. Altogether 150,000 to 200,000 clones are present, just over 65% being singletons, with the ten largest covering 9.5% to 12%. The sequencing here drew on CD8+ T cells sorted from blood, taken at week 0. The receptors shown here come from a human donor with alopecia areata.

This sequence joins TRBV13 and TRBJ1-1, with 7 bases matching TRBD1. Trimming removed 6 bases from V and 3 bases from J; junction bases left unmatched: 10. CDR3 length: 15 residues. Germline CDR1 is PRHDT and CDR2 is FYEKMQ (reference sequence). The CDR3 sequence is CASSYPTGRDTEAFF. CDR3 in DNA: TGTGCCAGCAGTTACCCGACAGGGAGAGACACTGAAGCTTTCTTT.

The chain recombines TRBV7-9 with TRBJ1-2; TRBD1 matches 7 bases. In germline, CDR1 is SEHNR, CDR2 FQNEAQ (reference sequence). This CDR3 region has 17 residues. V shed 3 bases and J 4 bases; nucleotides not matched to a gene: 14. The CDR3: CASSFGNPGGSVYGYTF. CDR3 coding DNA: TGTGCCAGCAGCTTCGGGAACCCAGGGGGTAGCGTCTATGGCTACACCTTC.

The chain is built from TRBV6-6 and TRBJ2-1; maybe TRBD1 (5 bases). Per germline, CDR1 MNHNY and CDR2 SVGAGI (reference sequence). Trimming shortened V by 6 bases and J by 10 bases, and 7 bases separated the two germline ends. The CDR3 runs 10 residues. CDR3 residues: CASSSGEQFF. As DNA, the CDR3 is TGTGCCAGCAGCTCAGGGGAGCAGTTCTTC.

This clone was detected a few times. The rearrangement uses TRBV15 and TRBJ2-6; perhaps TRBD1 as D (5 bases). Germline V gene data show CDR1 as LNHNV and CDR2 as YYDKDF (reference sequence). The CDR3 has 16 amino acids. V dropped 0 bases and J dropped 2 bases, with 8 bases sitting between them. CDR3 in DNA: TGTGCCACCAGCAGAGAAGTAGGGGCTGGGGCCAACGTCCTGACTTTC. It codes for CATSREVGAGANVLTF.

The V call is TRBV7-2, the J call TRBJ2-1, with a weak D call TRBD2 (6 bases). Germline CDR1 reads SGHTA; CDR2 reads FQGNSA. V was cut by 2 bases and J by 12 bases, with 20 bases left in between. The CDR3 loop spans 15 amino acids. CDR3 sequence: CASSLRLGDNEGQFF. The CDR3 bases are TGTGCCAGCAGCTTAAGACTAGGAGACAATGAAGGGCAGTTCTTC.

The V and J genes are TRBV30 and TRBJ2-6; 8 bases are shared with TRBD1. The CDR3 extends over 14 amino acids. The V segment lost 5 bases and the J segment 3 bases; nucleotides outside the gene matches: 3. CDR1 GTSNPN and CDR2 SVGIG come from the germline V gene (reference sequence). CDR3 protein: CAWGQGFGANVLTF. The CDR3 nucleotides are TGTGCCTGGGGACAGGGTTTTGGGGCCAACGTCCTGACTTTC.

This clone occurred a few times. The chain joins TRBV19 to TRBJ2-2; D is unclear. Germline CDR1 and CDR2: LNHDA and SQIVND (reference sequence). CDR3 length: 13 residues. V was trimmed by 3 bases and J by 4 bases, leaving 6 bases between them. DNA for the CDR3: TGTGCCAGTAGTATTGTGGGCACCGGGGAGCTGTTTTTT. It encodes CASSIVGTGELFF.

This clone was observed a few times. The V gene is TRBV29-1, the J gene TRBJ2-5; 9 positions agree with TRBD2. The CDR3 consists of 18 residues. J gave up 2 bases and V 1 base, and 14 bases lay outside the gene matches. From germline, CDR1 is SQVTM and CDR2 ANQGSEA. CDR3 region: CSVEGGPLHSGGQETQYF. The DNA for the CDR3 is TGCAGCGTTGAAGGCGGCCCCCTTCATAGCGGGGGTCAAGAGACCCAGTACTTC.

This clone is a singleton in its sample. This sequence joins TRBV5-6 and TRBJ1-2, with D possibly matching TRBD1 (5 bases). Germline loops: CDR1 SGHDT, CDR2 YYEEEE. The CDR3 loop spans 15 amino acids. With 0 bases removed from V and 4 bases from J, the gap between germline ends came to 13 bases. The DNA of the CDR3 is TGTGCCAGCAGCTTGGGAAGGGGAATTGTCTATGGCTACACCTTC. It yields the protein CASSLGRGIVYGYTF.

This clone was seen only once. The chain is built from TRBV29-1 and TRBJ2-7; the D gene is possibly TRBD1 (6 bases). This CDR3 spans 12 amino acids. Looked up from germline, CDR1 is SQVTM and CDR2 is ANQGSEA. V was pared by 6 bases and J by 4 bases, with 13 bases between. This CDR3 is CSVEDRFYEQYF. In nucleotides, the CDR3 is TGCAGCGTCGAGGACAGATTTTACGAGCAGTACTTC.

The chain links TRBV27 to TRBJ1-2; the D is unclear. Germline V lookup: CDR1 MNHEY, CDR2 SMNVEV (reference sequence). The ends were cut back, 2 bases at V and 6 bases at J, with 10 bases in the middle. The CDR3 consists of 13 residues. CDR3 loop: CASSLGGLNGYTF. The CDR3 DNA reads TGTGCCAGCAGTTTAGGAGGGCTTAATGGCTACACCTTC.

The chain uses TRBV2 and TRBJ2-7; 11 bases fit TRBD2. Germline V gives CDR1 SNHLY, CDR2 FYNNEI. J was trimmed by 2 bases and V by 6 bases; bases with no gene match: 6. This CDR3 has 15 residues. The CDR3 is CASSHTSGGTYEQYF. For the CDR3, the DNA is TGTGCCAGCAGCCATACTAGCGGGGGCACCTACGAGCAGTACTTC.

This clone has a handful of counts. This sequence joins TRBV10-2 and TRBJ1-4, with a tentative D call TRBD1 (5 bases). Germline V lookup: CDR1 WSHSY, CDR2 SAAADI. V lost 3 bases, J lost 13 bases, and 18 bases lay in between. The CDR3 consists of 14 residues. The CDR3 nucleotides are TGCGCCAGCAGTGATAGACAGCGTGCGGTAGCACTGTTTTTT. This codes for CASSDRQRAVALFF.

This clone was observed once. This chain's CDR3 is CASSQEIGGYGYTF. The CDR3 region has the DNA TGTGCCAGCAGCCAAGAGATAGGGGGCTATGGCTACACCTTC. V usage is TRBV4-2 and J usage is TRBJ1-2, with D perhaps matching TRBD1 (6 bases). Trimming removed 0 bases at V and 4 bases at J, with 9 bases between. CDR3 length: 14 amino acids. The germline CDR1 and CDR2 sequences are LGHNA and YNFKEQ.

The chain joins TRBV2 to TRBJ2-1; 9 positions agree with TRBD2. The V gene end was trimmed by 4 bases and the J gene end by 1 base; junction bases not matched to a gene: 5. Germline V gene data show CDR1 as SNHLY and CDR2 as FYNNEI. The CDR3 loop spans 16 amino acids. Here the CDR3 DNA reads TGTGCCAGCAGTGGCCTAGCGGGGTGTTCCTACAATGAGCAGTTCTTC. Amino acids: CASSGLAGCSYNEQFF.

This chain joins TRBV29-1 and TRBJ1-1; no definite D call. Germline-derived CDR1 and CDR2 are SQVTM and ANQGSEA. CDR3 length: 18 residues. The ends were cut back, 7 bases at V and 3 bases at J, with 30 bases in the middle. CDR3 amino acids: CSGENFHTGLLRDTEAFF. DNA for the CDR3: TGCAGCGGAGAGAATTTTCATACCGGGTTGCTTAGGGACACTGAAGCTTTCTTT.

The V call is TRBV7-9, the J call TRBJ2-1; 8 bases line up with TRBD1. V lost 3 bases to trimming and J lost 7 bases; unmatched junction nucleotides: 8. The CDR3 consists of 15 residues. Germline V CDR1 and CDR2: SEHNR, FQNEAQ (reference sequence). CDR3 loop: CASSFRDRSPNEQFF. CDR3 bases: TGTGCCAGCAGCTTCCGGGACAGGTCACCTAATGAGCAGTTCTTC.

The chain is built from TRBV7-9 and TRBJ1-3; 9 bases agree with TRBD1. V gave up 1 base and J gave up 4 bases; unmatched junction bases: 5. The CDR3 runs to 16 residues. Germline-derived CDR1 and CDR2 are SEHNR and FQNEAQ (reference sequence). The CDR3 nucleotides are TGTGCCAGCAGCTTAGGGGGACAGGGCCTGGGAAACACCATATATTTT. Translated, it gives CASSLGGQGLGNTIYF.

The genes are TRBV7-9 and TRBJ1-2, with 7 bases fitting TRBD1. V gave up 5 bases and J gave up 3 bases; unmatched junction bases: 12. The CDR3 runs 16 residues. Germline V lookup: CDR1 SEHNR, CDR2 FQNEAQ (reference sequence). This CDR3 is CASSPPKGGSDYGYTF. The CDR3 nucleotides read TGTGCCAGCAGCCCTCCTAAAGGGGGCAGCGACTATGGCTACACCTTC.